This TCR beta chain was recorded in a study of PD-L1 blockade in urothelial cancer. Overall study: Analyses were performed on blood at 3 weeks after treatment start (the second dose) and at 6 weeks. T cells numbered a median of around 150,000 in the blood samples.

A total of 1 to 8 samples per patient were collected pretreatment and on-treatment. The assay was immunoSEQ multiplex PCR, and TCRdb's table has in-frame clones only and misses some. The repertoire holds about 100,000 clones, with 91% as singletons. This CDR3 is built from 16 residues. CDR1 and CDR2 (germline): KGHSH, LQKENI. Trimming pared 1 base from V and 0 bases from J, leaving 10 bases between. This material consisted of PBMCs, taken around atezolizumab (anti-PD-L1) treatment. The TCR originated in a woman older than 75 with urothelial cancer. J is TRBJ1-5 and V is TRBV18; D call uncertain. Here the CDR3 DNA reads TGTGCCAGCTCACCACAAACTCGCAATAGCAATCAGCCCCAGCATTTT. As protein: CASSPQTRNSNQPQHF.